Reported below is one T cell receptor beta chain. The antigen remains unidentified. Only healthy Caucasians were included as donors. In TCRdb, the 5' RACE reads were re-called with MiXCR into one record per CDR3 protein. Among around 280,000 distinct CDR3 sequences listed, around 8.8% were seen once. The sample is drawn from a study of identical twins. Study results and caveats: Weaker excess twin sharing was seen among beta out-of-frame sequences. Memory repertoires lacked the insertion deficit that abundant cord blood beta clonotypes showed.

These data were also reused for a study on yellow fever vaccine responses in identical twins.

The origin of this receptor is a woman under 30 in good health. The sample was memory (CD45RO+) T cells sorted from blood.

CDR3 amino acids: CASSLGGGGELFF. CDR3 coding DNA: TGCGCCAGCAGCTTGGGAGGAGGCGGGGAGCTGTTTTTT. The genes are TRBV5-1 and TRBJ2-2, with D possibly TRBD2 on 5 matching bases. Germline loops: CDR1 SGHRS, CDR2 YFSETQ. The CDR3 is 13 residues long. Trimming removed 0 bases at V and 7 bases at J, with 7 bases between.